The 4 T cell receptor beta chains listed next were all sequenced from one sample in a study of T cell responses to AZD1222 COVID-19 vaccine. The repertoire was sequenced with immunoSEQ multiplex PCR; TCRdb's copy has only in-frame clones and lacks some. Of around 66,000 clones listed, more than 70% are singletons. Sequencing was performed on peripheral blood, taken 28 days after the second dose of the MenACWY control vaccine. The origin of the receptors is an adult who received the MenACWY meningococcal vaccine as a control.

The rearrangement uses TRBV19 and TRBJ2-3, with TRBD2 as a possible D gene (6 bases). Per the germline V gene, CDR1 is LNHDA and CDR2 is SQIVND (reference sequence). Deletions cut 0 bases from V and 0 bases from J, with 19 bases between. This CDR3 has 19 amino acids. The CDR3 loop reads CASSIDGAGGLSSTDTQYF. In nucleotides, the CDR3 is TGTGCCAGTAGTATAGATGGAGCGGGCGGGCTCTCTAGCACAGATACGCAGTATTTT.

The chain combines TRBV11-2 with TRBJ2-3, with D perhaps TRBD1 (6 bases). Per germline, CDR1 SGHAT and CDR2 FQNNGV. V lost 5 bases, J lost 6 bases, and 15 bases lay in between. The CDR3 is 14 residues long. This CDR3 is CASSRTIQGDTQYF. The DNA of the CDR3 is TGTGCCAGCAGCCGAACCATACAGGGTGATACGCAGTATTTT. Supplemented by reference TRBV11-2 and TRBJ2-3, the full variable domain reads EAGVAQSPRYKIIEKRQSVAFWCNPISGHATLYWYQQILGQGPKLLIQFQNNGVVDDSQLPKDRFSAERLKGVDSTLKIQPAKLEDSAVYLCASSRTIQGDTQYFGPGTRLTVL.

The chain has TRBV6-5 and TRBJ2-7, with 7 bases identical to TRBD2. Trimming cost V 7 bases and J 0 bases; bases outside gene matches: 9. CDR1 and CDR2 (germline): MNHEY, SVGAGI. CDR3 length: 15 residues. CDR3 DNA sequence: TGTGCCAGCAATTTAGCGGGCCTAAGCTCCTACGAGCAGTACTTC. Translating gives CASNLAGLSSYEQYF.

The chain links TRBV7-9 to TRBJ1-1; TRBD1 might be the D (5 bases). V was clipped by 5 bases and J by 3 bases, with 16 bases between them. Per the germline V gene, CDR1 is SEHNR and CDR2 is FQNEAQ (reference sequence). The CDR3 totals 15 residues. CDR3 region: CASSLRAGADTEAFF. The CDR3 DNA reads TGTGCCAGCAGCCTGCGAGCCGGGGCGGACACTGAAGCTTTCTTT.